This T cell receptor beta chain was identified in a study of neurological immune-mediated disorders. The sorted libraries took roughly 1 million CD4+ or CD8+ T cells. In this sample, this clonotype turned up many times. 5'RACE employing 10-nucleotide random UMIs yielded the cDNA. A single run covered 15-18 subjects with over 170 million TCR-beta sequences. TCRdb reanalysed the 5' RACE reads using MiXCR and keeps one entry per CDR3 protein. The data contain 14,000 or so distinct CDR3 sequences, over 10% of them seen just once; the ten biggest clones take up roughly two fifths. The germline V gene encodes CDR1 LGHDT and CDR2 YNNKEL (reference sequence). CDR3 length: 14 amino acids. The V and J ends lost 3 bases and 1 base respectively, with 8 bases between them.

This chain joins TRBV3-1 and TRBJ2-3; TRBD2 might be the D (6 bases). This TCR came from a female donor with HTLV-1-associated myelopathy (HAM/TSP). The specimen sequenced was CD8+ T cells from blood. CDR3 sequence (DNA): TGTGCCAGCAGCCAGGAGCGGGGCACAGATACGCAGTATTTT. Its translation is CASSQERGTDTQYF.